This T cell receptor beta chain derives from a study of cytomegalovirus exposure and HLA in healthy donors. J was trimmed by 6 bases and V by 5 bases; bases with no gene match: 8. CDR3 length: 14 amino acids. Germline-derived CDR1 and CDR2 are MNHNS and SASEGT. The PCR had 60 Vbeta and 13 Jbeta primers. Profiled with immunoSEQ multiplex PCR; TCRdb holds only in-frame clones, not every one. The table shows approximately 93,000 clones, with more than 70% occurring only once. The sequenced sample consisted of PBMCs. This receptor was identified in a woman aged 40 to 50 in good health and CMV-seronegative. The chain couples TRBV6-1 to TRBJ2-7, with 9 bases that match TRBD1. CDR3 DNA sequence: TGTGCCAGCAGTAACCGGGACAGGGCAACCGAGCAGTACTTC. The encoded protein is CASSNRDRATEQYF.